The rows below give T cell receptor beta chains drawn from one sample of a study of cytomegalovirus exposure and HLA in healthy donors. Some clones are missing from TCRdb's copy, which holds only in-frame ones; the method was immunoSEQ multiplex PCR. The sample yields some 110,000 clones, 74% seen once. Sample: PBMCs. The receptors originated from a woman aged 45-60 years in good health and CMV-seropositive. The CDR3 runs from the conserved cysteine through the conserved F or W. D genes are given only for firm matches. Size is omitted from some rows. Given values are once, few, many or a class for expanded clones.

j_call clone_size d_call v_call cdr3_nt cdr3_aa
TRBJ1-2 - - TRBV6-1 TGTGCCAGCAGGTCCGTAGGGAGCTATGGCTACACCTTC CASRSVGSYGYTF
TRBJ2-3 - TRBD2 TRBV6-6 TGTGCCAGCAGTGTCACAGCGGGGGGGGCAGATACGCAGTATTTT CASSVTAGGADTQYF
TRBJ1-3 - - TRBV5-1 TGCGCCAGCAGCGGACAACAGGGCTCTGGAAACACCATATATTTT CASSGQQGSGNTIYF
TRBJ2-3 - TRBD1 TRBV5-1 TGCGCCAGCAGCTCGGTGACAGGGGGCACAGATACGCAGTATTTT CASSSVTGGTDTQYF
TRBJ2-2 - - TRBV9 TGTGCCAGCAGCGTATTACACCCGGACAGTCCTGCGAACACCGGGGAGCTGTTTTTT CASSVLHPDSPANTGELFF
TRBJ2-7 once - TRBV5-1 TGCGCCAGCAGCTTGACGTGGGGGGTTTCCTACGAGCAGTACTTC CASSLTWGVSYEQYF
TRBJ1-1 few TRBD1 TRBV27 TGTGCCAGCAGTTTTGCAGGGGGTAGGACTGAAGCTTTCTTT CASSFAGGRTEAFF
TRBJ1-4 - - TRBV2 TGTGCCAGCAGTCCTGGGGCCGCGGCTAATGAAAAACTGTTTTTT CASSPGAAANEKLFF
TRBJ1-6 - - TRBV2 TGTGCCAGCAGTGAATTAGAGCCACCCCTCCACTTT CASSELEPPLHF
TRBJ2-3 - TRBD1 TRBV5-1 TGCGCCAGCAGCTCGGGACAGGGCACAGATACGCAGTATTTT CASSSGQGTDTQYF
TRBJ1-1 - - TRBV5-1 TGCGCCAGCAGCTTGGGTCAGGGCTCACTCGGCACTGAAGCTTTCTTT CASSLGQGSLGTEAFF
TRBJ2-6 - - TRBV7-2 TGTGCCAGCAGCTTGGAGGTATCTGGGGCCAACGTCCTGACTTTC CASSLEVSGANVLTF
TRBJ2-1 - - TRBV6-6 TGTGCCAGCAGTTCCCTAGGCAATGAGCAGTTCTTC CASSSLGNEQFF
TRBJ1-4 - - TRBV15 TGTGCCACCAGCAGAGGCAGGGGCGTAGCTAATGAAAAACTGTTTTTT CATSRGRGVANEKLFF
TRBJ2-7 - TRBD1 TRBV19 TGTGCCAGTAGTGGGCTCGGGACAGGTTCCTACGAGCAGTACTTC CASSGLGTGSYEQYF
TRBJ2-4 few TRBD2 TRBV2 TGTGCCAGCAGTGGTTATAGCGGGGCCGGAAACATTCAGTACTTC CASSGYSGAGNIQYF
TRBJ1-1 few - TRBV7-9 TGTGCCAGCAGCTTAGGGGGGGTGGCCACTGAAGCTTTCTTT CASSLGGVATEAFF
TRBJ2-1 - TRBD2 TRBV9 TGTGCCAGCAGCGTCCTAGCGGGGGGGGCCGGGGAGCAGTTCTTC CASSVLAGGAGEQFF
TRBJ2-1 - - TRBV11-2 TGTGCCAGCAGCTTAGCTCGGCCTCACTCAGGGAACAATGAGCAGTTCTTC CASSLARPHSGNNEQFF
TRBJ2-1 - - TRBV11-2 TGTGCCAGCAGCTATGGACGGGGTCATGAGCAGTTCTTC CASSYGRGHEQFF
TRBJ2-5 once TRBD2 TRBV9 TGTGCCAGCTCACTAGCGGGTGGAGAGACCCAGTACTTC CASSLAGGETQYF
TRBJ1-6 - - TRBV7-8 TGTGCCAGCAGCAACCCTGGGCTTAGGACTGCCGGAGCGAATAATTCACCCCTCCACTTT CASSNPGLRTAGANNSPLHF
TRBJ2-7 - - TRBV18 TGTGCCAGCTCACCAGGGGAGGCGAAGAGTTACGAGCAGTACTTC CASSPGEAKSYEQYF
TRBJ1-2 - - TRBV7-8 TGTGCCAGCAGCTTAGGGCAGGGAGGCGGCTACACCTTC CASSLGQGGGYTF
TRBJ2-7 - - TRBV5-1 TGCGCCAGCAGCTTGGTTGCAGGGTCACACGAGCAGTACTTC CASSLVAGSHEQYF
TRBJ2-7 - TRBD2 TRBV27 TGTGCCAGCAATGGACTAGCGGGGGGGCCCGAGCAGTACTTC CASNGLAGGPEQYF
TRBJ1-6 few - TRBV4-1 TGCGCCAGCAGCCAAGTAGCGAGAGGAGGTGCGAGCTCCTATAATTCACCCCTCCACTTT CASSQVARGGASSYNSPLHF
TRBJ1-3 - - TRBV9 TGTGCCAGCAGCGGGCAGATCTCTGGAAACACCATATATTTT CASSGQISGNTIYF
TRBJ2-2 - TRBD2 TRBV19 TGTGCCAGTACCCCCAGCGGGGGAAACACCGGGGAGCTGTTTTTT CASTPSGGNTGELFF
TRBJ2-5 - - TRBV5-1 TGCGCCAGCAGCTTGGCCAGCGGCTTCTGGCCCCAGTACTTC CASSLASGFWPQYF
TRBJ2-5 - TRBD2 TRBV5-1 TGCGCCAGCAGCTTGGGTGGCGGGGGATATGAGACCCAGTACTTC CASSLGGGGYETQYF
TRBJ1-2 few - TRBV5-4 TGTGCCAGCAGCTTTACAGGGAACTCTGGCTACACCTTC CASSFTGNSGYTF
TRBJ1-3 - TRBD1 TRBV5-1 TGCGCCAGCAGCTTGGTTCCAGGGGGCTCCTCTGGAAACACCATATATTTT CASSLVPGGSSGNTIYF
TRBJ2-7 - - TRBV28 TGTGCCAGCAGCCAAGGTGGGGGGGCTGAGCAGTACTTC CASSQGGGAEQYF
TRBJ1-2 - TRBD1 TRBV29-1 TGCAGCGCTGGGACAGGGACCTATGGCTACACCTTC CSAGTGTYGYTF
TRBJ2-1 - TRBD2 TRBV4-2 TGTGCCAGCAGCCAAGACCCTCTAGCGGGGCCTGAGCAGTTCTTC CASSQDPLAGPEQFF